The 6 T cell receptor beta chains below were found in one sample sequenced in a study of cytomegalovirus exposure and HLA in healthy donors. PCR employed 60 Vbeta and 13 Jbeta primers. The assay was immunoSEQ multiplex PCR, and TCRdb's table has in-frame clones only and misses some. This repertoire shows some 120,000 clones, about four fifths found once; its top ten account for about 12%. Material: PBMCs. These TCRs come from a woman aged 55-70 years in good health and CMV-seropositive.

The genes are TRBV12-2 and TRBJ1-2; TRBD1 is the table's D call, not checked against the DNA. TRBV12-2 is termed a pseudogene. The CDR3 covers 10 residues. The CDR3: CASRSIQHTF. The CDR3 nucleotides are TGTGCAAGTCGCTCCATACAACACACCTTC.

The DNA of the CDR3 is TGTGCCTGGAGTAGGGGGAGAGGGGGCAATCAGCCCCAGCATTTT. Its translation: CAWSRGRGGNQPQHF. The genes are TRBV30 and TRBJ1-5; D is possibly TRBD1 (6 bases). Trimming removed 2 bases at V and 2 bases at J, with 13 bases between. Germline V CDR1 and CDR2: GTSNPN, SVGIG (reference sequence). The CDR3 consists of 15 residues.

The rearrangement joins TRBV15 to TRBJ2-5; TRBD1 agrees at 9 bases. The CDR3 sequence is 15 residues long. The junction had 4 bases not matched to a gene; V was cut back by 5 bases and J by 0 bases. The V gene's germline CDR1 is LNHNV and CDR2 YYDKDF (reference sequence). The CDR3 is CATSDRDRDQETQYF. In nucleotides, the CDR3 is TGTGCCACCAGCGACCGGGACAGGGACCAAGAGACCCAGTACTTC.

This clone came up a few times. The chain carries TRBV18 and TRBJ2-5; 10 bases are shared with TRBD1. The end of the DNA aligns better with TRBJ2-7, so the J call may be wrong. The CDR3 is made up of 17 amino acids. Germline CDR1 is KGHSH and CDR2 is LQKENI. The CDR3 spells CASSPAAAGTGVHEQYF. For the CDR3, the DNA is TGTGCCAGCTCACCCGCGGCGGCAGGGACAGGGGTCCACGAGCAGTACTTC.

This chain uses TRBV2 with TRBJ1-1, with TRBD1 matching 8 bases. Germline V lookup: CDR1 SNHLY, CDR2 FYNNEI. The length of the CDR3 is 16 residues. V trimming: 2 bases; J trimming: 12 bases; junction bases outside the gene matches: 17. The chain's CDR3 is CASSEILIGQGARTFF. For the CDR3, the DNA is TGTGCCAGCAGTGAAATCCTTATTGGGCAGGGGGCGCGAACTTTCTTT.

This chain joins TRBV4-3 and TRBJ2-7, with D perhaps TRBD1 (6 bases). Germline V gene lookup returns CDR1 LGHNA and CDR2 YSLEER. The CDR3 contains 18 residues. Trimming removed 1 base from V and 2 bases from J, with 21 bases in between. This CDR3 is CASSQVVGGTTWTYEQYF. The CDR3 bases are TGCGCCAGCAGCCAAGTGGTAGGGGGAACAACGTGGACCTACGAGCAGTACTTC.